The 6 T cell receptor beta chains presented below share a single source sample, sequenced in a study of blood T cell repertoires in COVID-19. The repertoire was sequenced with immunoSEQ multiplex PCR; TCRdb's copy has only in-frame clones and lacks some. The sample includes approximately 210,000 clones, less than 85% of them seen just once. The sequencing sample was made of peripheral blood. These receptors were obtained from a woman over 75 with COVID-19, enrolled during active disease.

The chain couples TRBV19 to TRBJ1-2; D is possibly TRBD1 (5 bases). This CDR3 spans 13 amino acids. V shed 7 bases and J shed 1 base, with 10 bases lying between them. Germline V gene lookup returns CDR1 LNHDA and CDR2 SQIVND (reference sequence). CDR3 sequence (DNA): TGTGCCAGTAAGCAGGGCATTAACTATGGCTACACCTTC. It is translated as CASKQGINYGYTF.

This sequence joins TRBV23-1 and TRBJ2-7; D is perhaps TRBD1 (5 bases). TRBV23-1 is sorted into the ORF group, with uncertain function. V dropped 7 bases and J dropped 2 bases, with 21 bases sitting between them. The CDR3 contains 16 residues. DNA of the CDR3: TGCGCCAGCAATCACGAGGCTCGGACAACGACCTACGAGCAGTACTTC. Protein product: CASNHEARTTTYEQYF.

The rearrangement joins TRBV7-2 to TRBJ2-1; 14 nucleotides agree with TRBD2. J gave up 7 bases and V 5 bases, and 4 bases lay outside the gene matches. This CDR3 is built from 15 residues. CDR1 and CDR2 (germline): SGHTA, FQGNSA. The CDR3 region is CASSRGLAGVNEQFF. The CDR3 coding sequence is TGTGCCAGCAGCAGGGGACTAGCGGGAGTGAATGAGCAGTTCTTC.

The chain couples TRBV2 to TRBJ2-5; D is perhaps TRBD2 (6 bases). Trimming removed 5 bases at V and 5 bases at J, with 12 bases between. The CDR3 consists of 13 residues. Per the germline V gene, CDR1 is SNHLY and CDR2 is FYNNEI. In DNA form, the CDR3 reads TGTGCCAGCAGTCCCGGGAGTATTGAGACCCAGTACTTC. It encodes CASSPGSIETQYF.

This chain connects TRBV9 to TRBJ2-3; 14 bases agree with TRBD2. The trim removed 3 bases at V and 2 bases at J, leaving 5 bases unmatched. Per germline, CDR1 SGDLS and CDR2 YYNGEE. CDR3 size: 17 residues. The CDR3 reads CASSEGTSGGTTDTQYF. CDR3 bases: TGTGCCAGCAGCGAAGGGACTAGCGGGGGCACCACAGATACGCAGTATTTT.

This sequence joins TRBV29-1 and TRBJ2-5; 9 bases agree with TRBD1. The CDR3 consists of 12 residues. V shed 7 bases, J shed 3 bases, and the junction held 3 bases outside the gene matches. Germline loops: CDR1 SQVTM, CDR2 ANQGSEA. CDR3 amino acids: CSARTGEETQYF. DNA for the CDR3: TGCAGCGCCCGGACAGGGGAAGAGACCCAGTACTTC.